Listed below are T cell receptor beta chains from one sample, sequenced in a study of type 1 and type 2 diabetes patients. MiXCR, run by TCRdb on the multiplex PCR reads, gives a single entry per CDR3 protein. The repertoire consists of 250,000 or so distinct CDR3 sequences, with roughly 48% occurring once and the leading ten covering roughly an eighth. Material for sequencing was peripheral blood mononuclear cells (PBMCs). These receptors all come from a man aged 18-30 years with type 2 diabetes. Both conserved end residues are part of each CDR3. Each record gives: CDR3 length, clone size, J gene, V gene, D gene, CDR3 DNA, CDR3 protein. The D gene is left open where the match is weak. Size is omitted from some rows. Given values are once, few, many or a class for expanded clones.

13 | few | TRBJ1-1 | TRBV30 | NA | TGTGCCTGGAGTCAACAGGGGAACACTGAAGCTTTCTTT | CAWSQQGNTEAFF
13 | NA | TRBJ2-2 | TRBV7-2 | NA | TGTGCCAGCAGTTACTCGGTCGGCGGGGAGCTGTTTTTT | CASSYSVGGELFF
18 | NA | TRBJ2-3 | TRBV4-1 | TRBD2 | TGCGCCAGCAGCCAAGATGGGACTAGCGGAGCTAGCACAGATACGCAGTATTTT | CASSQDGTSGASTDTQYF
16 | NA | TRBJ1-5 | TRBV19 | TRBD1 | TGTGCCAGTACCAGACAGGGGCGGAGGGGCAATCAGCCCCAGCATTTT | CASTRQGRRGNQPQHF
10 | few | TRBJ1-2 | TRBV30 | NA | TGTGCCTCGAAGACTCATGGCTACACCTTC | CASKTHGYTF
14 | NA | TRBJ1-2 | TRBV15 | TRBD1 | TGTGCCACCAGCAGGGGACAGGGTACCTATGGCTACACCTTC | CATSRGQGTYGYTF
16 | NA | TRBJ1-6 | TRBV19 | NA | TGTGCCAGTACCAAGACAGGTCCCGGGACATATTCACCCCTCCACTTT | CASTKTGPGTYSPLHF
13 | NA | TRBJ2-7 | TRBV11-1 | NA | TGTGCCAGCAGCTTAGGTGAAGACTACGAGCAGTACTTC | CASSLGEDYEQYF
13 | NA | TRBJ2-2 | TRBV19 | NA | TGTGCCAGTAGTATCAGGGACGACGGGGAGCTGATTTTT | CASSIRDDGELIF
16 | NA | TRBJ2-3 | TRBV20-1 | TRBD2 | TGCAGTGCTAGAGATGAGGGGCGGGAGATCACAGATACGCAGTATTTT | CSARDEGREITDTQYF
12 | NA | TRBJ1-3 | TRBV24-1 | NA | TGTGCCACTCGACAGCAGTTTAACACCATATATTTT | CATRQQFNTIYF
13 | NA | TRBJ2-7 | TRBV20-1 | NA | TGCAGTGCCGGCCCTTTGACAGGCTACGAGCAGTACTTC | CSAGPLTGYEQYF
15 | few | TRBJ1-1 | TRBV6-1 | NA | TGTGCCAGCAGTGTAGGAGGCCAGGCCAACACTGAAGCTTTCTTT | CASSVGGQANTEAFF
11 | NA | TRBJ1-4 | TRBV30 | NA | TGTGCCTGGGGTGACAATGAAAAACTGTTTTTT | CAWGDNEKLFF
14 | NA | TRBJ2-5 | TRBV2 | NA | TGTGCCATCAGTGGGAGGCAGGGGCGGCAGACCCAGTACTTC | CAISGRQGRQTQYF
14 | NA | TRBJ2-3 | TRBV20-1 | TRBD2 | TGCAGTGCTAGAAGCGCGGGAGGGCCTCATACGCAGTATTTT | CSARSAGGPHTQYF
13 | NA | TRBJ1-2 | TRBV9 | NA | TGTGCCAGCAGCGTAGCAACAGGCTATGGCTACACCTTC | CASSVATGYGYTF
16 | NA | TRBJ2-1 | TRBV19 | TRBD2 | TGTGCCAGTAGTATAATGTCGGGACTAGCGTCGAATGAGCAGTTCTTC | CASSIMSGLASNEQFF
12 | NA | TRBJ1-1 | TRBV7-9 | NA | TGTGCCAGCAGCACGACAAACACTGAAGCTTTCTTT | CASSTTNTEAFF
17 | NA | TRBJ2-5 | TRBV2 | TRBD1 | TGTGCCAGCGGTTTACGGGGCGGGACAGGGATAAGAGAGACCCAGTACTTC | CASGLRGGTGIRETQYF
13 | NA | TRBJ2-5 | TRBV20-1 | NA | TGCAGTGCTAGGGCGGCCTGGGAGGAGACCCAGTACTTC | CSARAAWEETQYF
14 | few | TRBJ2-5 | TRBV20-1 | NA | TGCAGTGCTAGAGATATGTCTGAGCAGGAGACCCAGTACTTC | CSARDMSEQETQYF
15 | NA | TRBJ1-5 | TRBV2 | NA | TGTGCCAGCAGTTATTGGGTGGGGCACGACCAGCCCCAGCATTTT | CASSYWVGHDQPQHF
15 | NA | TRBJ1-2 | TRBV19 | NA | TGTGCCAGTAATGATGGGGCTCCCCCGAACTATGGCTACACCTTC | CASNDGAPPNYGYTF
13 | NA | TRBJ2-7 | TRBV7-9 | NA | TGTGCCAGCAGCTTGGATTTCTCCTACGAGCAGTACTTC | CASSLDFSYEQYF
14 | NA | TRBJ2-7 | TRBV5-4 | NA | TGTGCCAGCAGCGACCGGGACTGGCACTACGAGCAGTACTTC | CASSDRDWHYEQYF
17 | few | TRBJ1-1 | TRBV12-3/TRBV12-4 | NA | TGTGCCAGCAGTCGAGACAGTGCCCAGGACTGGCGCACTGAAGCTTTCTTT | CASSRDSAQDWRTEAFF
15 | few | TRBJ2-5 | TRBV30 | NA | TGTGCCTGGAGGCGTAGGGGCGGGCCTAAAGAGACCCAGTACTTC | CAWRRRGGPKETQYF
14 | few | TRBJ1-2 | TRBV27 | TRBD1 | TGTGCCAGCAGTTCGACAGGGGGCATCAATGGCTACACCTTC | CASSSTGGINGYTF
16 | NA | TRBJ2-5 | TRBV7-2 | NA | TGTGCCAGCAGCTTAGGTACGACGGGGTACCAAGAGACCCAGTACTTC | CASSLGTTGYQETQYF
12 | NA | TRBJ2-1 | TRBV20-1 | NA | TGCAGTGCTAGGCAGGATTACAATGAGCAGTTCTTC | CSARQDYNEQFF
15 | few | TRBJ2-3 | TRBV2 | NA | TGTGCCAGCAGTGAAGACAAGGAGCGACCACATACGCAGTATTTT | CASSEDKERPHTQYF
15 | NA | TRBJ1-2 | TRBV5-8 | NA | TGTGCCAGCAGCTTGGTCGGGACTCTTAACTATGGCTACACCTTC | CASSLVGTLNYGYTF
14 | NA | TRBJ2-7 | TRBV7-2 | NA | TGTGCCAGCAGCTTAGCGGCGCGGGGAGGCGGGGAGTACTTC | CASSLAARGGGEYF
13 | few | TRBJ2-5 | TRBV12-5 | NA | TGTGCTAGTGGTTTCAGGGTTTCAGAGACCCAGTACTTC | CASGFRVSETQYF
15 | once | TRBJ2-3 | TRBV7-3 | TRBD1 | TGTGCCAGCAGCTCCGGACAGGGGAGCACAGATACGCAGTATTTT | CASSSGQGSTDTQYF
15 | NA | TRBJ2-2 | TRBV7-9 | TRBD2 | TGTGCCAGCCCCTGGCTAGCGGGGCACACCGGGGAGCTGTTTTTT | CASPWLAGHTGELFF
17 | NA | TRBJ2-7 | TRBV11-2 | TRBD1 | TGTGCCAGCAGCTTAGCGACCTTACCGGGACAGGCCTACGAGCAGTACTTC | CASSLATLPGQAYEQYF
13 | once | TRBJ1-2 | TRBV7-8 | NA | TGTGCCAGCAGCACCCCGGCAGGGTATGGCTACACCTTC | CASSTPAGYGYTF